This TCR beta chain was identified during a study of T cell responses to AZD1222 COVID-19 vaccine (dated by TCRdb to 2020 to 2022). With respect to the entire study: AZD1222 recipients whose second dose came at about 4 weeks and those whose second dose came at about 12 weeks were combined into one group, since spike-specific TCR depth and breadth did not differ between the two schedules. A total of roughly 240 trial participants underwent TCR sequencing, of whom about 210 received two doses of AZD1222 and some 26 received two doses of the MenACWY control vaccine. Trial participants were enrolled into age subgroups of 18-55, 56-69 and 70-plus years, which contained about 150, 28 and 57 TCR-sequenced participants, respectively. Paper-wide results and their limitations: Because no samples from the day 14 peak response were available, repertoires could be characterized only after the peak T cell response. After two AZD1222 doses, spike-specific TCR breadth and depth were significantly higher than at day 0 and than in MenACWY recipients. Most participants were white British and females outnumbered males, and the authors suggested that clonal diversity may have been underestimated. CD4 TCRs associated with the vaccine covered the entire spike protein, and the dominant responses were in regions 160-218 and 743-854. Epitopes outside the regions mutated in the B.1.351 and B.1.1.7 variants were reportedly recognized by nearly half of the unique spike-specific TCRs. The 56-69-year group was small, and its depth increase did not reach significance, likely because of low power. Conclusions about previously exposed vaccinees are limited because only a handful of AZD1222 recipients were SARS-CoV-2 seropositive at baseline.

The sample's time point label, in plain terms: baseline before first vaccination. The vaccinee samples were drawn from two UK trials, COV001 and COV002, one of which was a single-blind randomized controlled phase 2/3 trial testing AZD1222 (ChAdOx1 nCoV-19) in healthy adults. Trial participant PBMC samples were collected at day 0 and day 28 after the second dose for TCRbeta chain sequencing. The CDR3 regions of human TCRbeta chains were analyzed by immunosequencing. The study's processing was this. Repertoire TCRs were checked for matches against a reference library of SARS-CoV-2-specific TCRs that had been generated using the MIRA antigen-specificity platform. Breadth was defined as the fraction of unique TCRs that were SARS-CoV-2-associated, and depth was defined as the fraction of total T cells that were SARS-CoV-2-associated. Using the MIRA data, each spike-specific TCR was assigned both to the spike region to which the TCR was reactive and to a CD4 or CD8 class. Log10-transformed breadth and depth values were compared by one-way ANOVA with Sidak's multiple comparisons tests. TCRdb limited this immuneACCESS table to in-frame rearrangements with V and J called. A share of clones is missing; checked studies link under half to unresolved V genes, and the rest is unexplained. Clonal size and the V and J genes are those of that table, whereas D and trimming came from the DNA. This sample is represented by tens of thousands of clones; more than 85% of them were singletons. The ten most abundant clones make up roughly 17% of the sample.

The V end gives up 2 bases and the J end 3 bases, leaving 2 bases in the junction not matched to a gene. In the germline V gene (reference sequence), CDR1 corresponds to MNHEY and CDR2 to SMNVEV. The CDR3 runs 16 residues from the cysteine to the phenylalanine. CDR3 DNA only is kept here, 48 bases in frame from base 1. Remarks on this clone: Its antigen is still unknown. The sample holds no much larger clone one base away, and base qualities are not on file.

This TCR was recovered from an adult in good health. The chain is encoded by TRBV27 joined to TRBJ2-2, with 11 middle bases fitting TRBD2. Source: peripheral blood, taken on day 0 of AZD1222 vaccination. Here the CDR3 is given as CASSLSSGGDTGELFF. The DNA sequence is TGTGCCAGCAGTTTAAGTAGCGGGGGGGACACCGGGGAGCTGTTTTTT.